This T cell receptor beta chain was recorded in a study of cytomegalovirus exposure and HLA in healthy donors. Points from the study as a whole: An assumption of roughly uniform sequencing depth across donors underlay the presence/absence analyses. In a later analysis, V- and J-gene trimming of beta chains associated with a DCLRE1C missense variant, replicated independently.

The PCR had 60 Vbeta and 13 Jbeta primers. The table came from immunoSEQ multiplex PCR; TCRdb's copy has only in-frame clones and leaves some out. The data contain under 150,000 clones, about two thirds of them singletons. On this clone itself: Its antigen is still unknown.

Germline CDR1 and CDR2: SGDLS and YYNGEE. The V end lost 2 bases, the J end lost 0 bases, and 5 bases lay between the germline ends. The CDR3 consists of 13 residues. V usage is TRBV9 and J usage is TRBJ1-1; D possibly corresponds to TRBD1 (5 bases). The TCR sequence derives from a man aged 45-65 years in good health and CMV-seropositive. Sequences were obtained from PBMCs. The CDR3 sequence: CASSVTVNTEAFF. The CDR3 nucleotides are TGTGCCAGCAGCGTGACAGTGAACACTGAAGCTTTCTTT.